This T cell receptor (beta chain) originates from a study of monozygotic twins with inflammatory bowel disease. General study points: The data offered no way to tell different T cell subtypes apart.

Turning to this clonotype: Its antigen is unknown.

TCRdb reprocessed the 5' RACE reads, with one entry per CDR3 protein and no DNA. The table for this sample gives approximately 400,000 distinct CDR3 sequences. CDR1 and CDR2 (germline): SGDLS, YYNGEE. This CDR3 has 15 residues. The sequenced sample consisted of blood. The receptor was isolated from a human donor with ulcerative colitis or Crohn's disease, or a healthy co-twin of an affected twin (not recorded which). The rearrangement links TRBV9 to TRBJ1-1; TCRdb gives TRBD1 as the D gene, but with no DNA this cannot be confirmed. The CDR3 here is CASSGQGGDRTEAFF.